These 32 T cell receptor beta chains came from one sample sequenced in a study of CD8 T cells in ankylosing spondylitis (TCRdb year 2017). General conclusions and limits of the study: Blood from ankylosing spondylitis patients appeared to be characterized by a TCR beta motif made up of 8 or 9 highly homologous amino acid variants.

These receptors lack a known antigen. The library relied on 5' RACE. The sample was run on an Illumina HiSeq 2500. The raw public data were reprocessed by TCRdb itself: fastp quality trimming at Q25, MiXCR clonotype calling, in-frame beta chains only. Identical CDR3 protein sequences are pooled into one entry, listed with their most common genes and DNA. The sample table records roughly 700,000 distinct CDR3 sequences; roughly 19% of these occur just once. Jointly, the top ten make up about 20% of the sample. Sample: blood, either unsorted or a sorted T cell fraction (not recorded which). These receptors were taken from a male donor with ankylosing spondylitis.

For the CDR3, the DNA is TGTGCCATCAGCCCTGGGACAGGCGGGGAGACCCAGTACTTC. This gives the protein CAISPGTGGETQYF. The chain joins TRBV10-3 to TRBJ2-5, with 8 bases aligning to TRBD1. Germline CDR1 ENHRY, CDR2 SYGVKD. The CDR3 is made up of 14 amino acids. Unmatched junction bases numbered 8, after V lost 6 bases and J lost 5 bases.

In this sample, this clonotype turned up a few times. The CDR3 DNA reads TGTGCCACTGAGACAGGGAAGAACACCGGGGAGCTGTTTTTT. Amino acid sequence: CATETGKNTGELFF. The gene calls are TRBV10-3 and TRBJ2-2, with TRBD1 matching 7 bases. The CDR3 spans 14 residues. Trimming removed 10 bases from V and 1 base from J; junction bases left unmatched: 6. From germline, CDR1 is ENHRY and CDR2 SYGVKD.

V is TRBV9 and J is TRBJ2-7, with TRBD2 matching 13 bases. The CDR3 is 17 amino acids. The J segment lost 4 bases and the V segment lost 3 bases, leaving 10 bases of the junction unmatched. CDR1 is SGDLS and CDR2 is YYNGEE in the germline V gene. CDR3 amino acids: CASSASRTSGSMYEQYF. The CDR3 nucleotides read TGTGCCAGCAGCGCTTCCAGGACTAGCGGGAGCATGTACGAGCAGTACTTC.

V is TRBV9 and J is TRBJ2-7, with 10 bases matching TRBD2. Germline-derived CDR1 and CDR2 are SGDLS and YYNGEE. The CDR3 contains 16 residues. The junction had 5 bases not matched to a gene; V was cut back by 0 bases and J by 2 bases. The CDR3: CASSVGRTSGPYEQYF. The CDR3 coding sequence is TGTGCCAGCAGCGTAGGAAGGACTAGCGGACCCTACGAGCAGTACTTC.

Ten or more counts support this clonotype. The chain combines TRBV29-1 with TRBJ1-1; a weak D match, TRBD1 (6 bases). CDR1 is SQVTM, CDR2 ANQGSEA, per germline. CDR3 length equals 12 residues. Trimming shortened V by 8 bases and J by 5 bases, and 15 bases separated the two germline ends. The CDR3 region is CSTRKGGTEAFF. CDR3 sequence (DNA): TGCAGCACTCGGAAAGGGGGTACTGAAGCTTTCTTT.

This clonotype was seen only a few times. The chain links TRBV20-1 to TRBJ2-3; 11 bases map to TRBD2. Germline V gene lookup returns CDR1 DFQATT and CDR2 SNEGSKA (reference sequence). The CDR3 is made up of 17 amino acids. Losses at the gene ends were 0 bases for V and 2 bases for J; bases not matched to a gene: 7. The CDR3 here is CSARDLAGGHPTDTQYF. CDR3 sequence (DNA): TGCAGTGCTAGAGACCTAGCGGGGGGACACCCCACAGATACGCAGTATTTT.

This clonotype was seen a handful of times. The chain employs TRBV7-9 and TRBJ2-3; 9 positions match TRBD2. Germline CDR1 SEHNR, CDR2 FQNEAQ (reference sequence). The V gene end was trimmed by 1 base and the J gene end by 1 base; junction bases not matched to a gene: 6. The CDR3 covers 17 residues. CDR3 sequence: CASSLGASGDRTDTQYF. CDR3 DNA sequence: TGTGCCAGCAGCTTAGGGGCTAGCGGGGATCGCACAGATACGCAGTATTTT.

This rearrangement joins TRBV10-3 to TRBJ2-2; 9 nucleotides line up with TRBD1. V shed 4 bases and J 2 bases; nucleotides not matched to a gene: 2. CDR1 is ENHRY and CDR2 is SYGVKD in the germline V gene. The CDR3 loop spans 15 amino acids. The CDR3 coding sequence is TGTGCCATCAGTGGGGGACAGGGTAACACCGGGGAGCTGTTTTTT. This encodes CAISGGQGNTGELFF.

This clonotype showed up just a few times. The chain employs TRBV6-5 and TRBJ2-7; 8 positions agree with TRBD1. Germline V gives CDR1 MNHEY, CDR2 SVGAGI. The CDR3 is 15 residues long. J was trimmed by 6 bases and V by 3 bases; bases with no gene match: 10. The CDR3 bases are TGTGCCAGCAGTTATGGTGACAGGGGATTTTCCGAGCAGTACTTC. It encodes CASSYGDRGFSEQYF.

This chain joins TRBV30 and TRBJ2-7, with D perhaps matching TRBD1 (7 bases). Trimming removed 0 bases from V and 1 base from J, with 10 bases in between. Germline V gene data show CDR1 as GTSNPN and CDR2 as SVGIG (reference sequence). The CDR3 extends over 14 amino acids. In DNA, the CDR3 is TGTGCCTGGAGTGTGGAGGGGGCTTCCTACGAGCAGTACTTC. This gives the protein CAWSVEGASYEQYF. Looking up the rest from reference TRBV30 and TRBJ2-7 gives the full variable domain: SQTIHQWPATLVQPVGSPLSLECTVEGTSNPNLYWYRQAAGRGLQLLFYSVGIGQISSEVPQNLSASRPQDRQFILSSKKLLLSDSGFYLCAWSVEGASYEQYFGPGTRLTVT.

The gene calls are TRBV5-1 and TRBJ2-7; 12 bases are a match to TRBD2. After removal of 5 bases from V and 6 bases from J, the junction contained 6 bases not matched to a gene. Germline V CDR1 and CDR2: SGHRS, YFSETQ. The CDR3 loop spans 14 amino acids. CDR3 sequence reads: CASRLTSGSSEQYF. CDR3 sequence (DNA): TGCGCCAGCAGGTTGACTAGCGGGAGTTCCGAGCAGTACTTC.

The rearrangement joins TRBV5-1 to TRBJ2-3; TRBD2 matches 9 bases. Germline V lookup: CDR1 SGHRS, CDR2 YFSETQ. This CDR3 is built from 14 residues. V gave up 5 bases and J gave up 3 bases; unmatched junction bases: 4. CDR3 in amino acids: CASSSGSRTDTQYF. The CDR3 nucleotides are TGCGCCAGCAGTAGCGGGAGTCGGACAGATACGCAGTATTTT.

This clonotype was seen at least ten times. The chain recombines TRBV24-1 with TRBJ2-1; D is undetermined. The CDR3 spans 14 residues. Trimming took off 6 bases at V and 8 bases at J, with 16 bases between the two ends. The germline CDR1 and CDR2 sequences are KGHDR and SFDVKD. CDR3 protein: CATSLGSPVDEQFF. The DNA of the CDR3 is TGTGCCACCAGTCTGGGATCACCCGTGGATGAGCAGTTCTTC.

V gene TRBV12-3 or TRBV12-4 combines with J gene TRBJ2-3; D may be TRBD1 or TRBD2 (5 bases each). CDR3 size: 13 residues. Deletions cut 7 bases from V and 2 bases from J, with 10 bases between. CDR3 coding DNA: TGTGCCAGCAAGAAAGGGACCACAGATACGCAGTATTTT. Its protein product is CASKKGTTDTQYF.

The V and J genes are TRBV3-1 and TRBJ1-2; D is uncertain. V was trimmed by 1 base and J by 7 bases, leaving 19 bases between them. Germline CDR1 is LGHDT and CDR2 is YNNKEL (reference sequence). CDR3 length equals 16 residues. The CDR3 region is CASSQGATLTISGYTF. The CDR3, as DNA: TGTGCCAGCAGCCAAGGGGCGACCTTAACTATATCTGGCTACACCTTC.

This clonotype was observed a handful of times. This chain uses TRBV12-3 or TRBV12-4 with TRBJ2-1, with D hard to call. This CDR3 comprises 13 residues. The V end lost 6 bases, the J end lost 4 bases, and 10 bases lay between the germline ends. For the CDR3, the DNA is TGTGCCAGCAGCCCCGTTGTGTACAATGAGCAGTTCTTC. It translates to CASSPVVYNEQFF.

The chain combines TRBV20-1 with TRBJ2-5; D perhaps matches TRBD2 (7 bases). The V gene lost 5 bases and the J gene lost 1 base, with 17 bases spanning the gap. The CDR3 has 15 residues. Per germline, CDR1 DFQATT and CDR2 SNEGSKA (reference sequence). This CDR3 is CSALRPGGLQETQYF. DNA of the CDR3: TGCAGTGCTTTGAGGCCGGGGGGCCTCCAAGAGACCCAGTACTTC.

The table lists this clonotype with a few counts. The J gene is TRBJ2-7, the V gene TRBV27; 8 nucleotides line up with TRBD1. V was clipped by 4 bases and J by 3 bases; unmatched bases: 8. CDR1 MNHEY and CDR2 SMNVEV come from the germline V gene (reference sequence). This CDR3 has 15 residues. CDR3 sequence: CASSSTGTGFYEQYF. The DNA of the CDR3 is TGTGCCAGCAGTTCTACCGGGACAGGCTTCTACGAGCAGTACTTC.

This clonotype was recorded a few times. The rearrangement links TRBV5-1 to TRBJ1-1; D unresolved. Germline V gene lookup returns CDR1 SGHRS and CDR2 YFSETQ. This CDR3 comprises 13 residues. Trimming took 4 bases from V and 6 from J, leaving 13 bases between them. The CDR3 here is CASSSGMPAEAFF. The CDR3 nucleotides read TGCGCCAGCAGCAGCGGGATGCCCGCTGAAGCTTTCTTT.

This clonotype turned up a few times. The chain couples TRBV20-1 to TRBJ2-7; unclear D gene. Trimming stripped 6 bases from V and 2 bases from J, with 11 bases between. The CDR3 spans 12 residues. Germline values: CDR1 DFQATT, CDR2 SNEGSKA (reference sequence). The CDR3 sequence is CSAQIDTYEQYF. In nucleotides, the CDR3 is TGCAGTGCCCAAATAGACACCTACGAGCAGTACTTC.

This clonotype was detected a few times. The chain carries TRBV20-1 and TRBJ2-3; 11 bases fit TRBD2. Germline CDR1 is DFQATT and CDR2 is SNEGSKA (reference sequence). Unmatched junction bases numbered 8, after V lost 5 bases and J lost 4 bases. The CDR3 has 15 amino acids. CDR3 amino acids: CSARGIAGGADTQYF. The CDR3 DNA follows: TGCAGTGCTCGGGGGATAGCGGGAGGGGCAGATACGCAGTATTTT.

A few counts support this clonotype. The chain employs TRBV10-1 and TRBJ1-1, with TRBD1 as a possible D gene (5 bases). The germline V and J ends were trimmed by 0 bases and 0 bases, with 11 bases remaining between them. This CDR3 region has 16 residues. Germline assignment: CDR1 WNHNN and CDR2 SYGVQD (reference sequence). DNA of the CDR3: TGCGCCAGCAGTGAGTCGATAACAGGTTTGAACACTGAAGCTTTCTTT. The encoded protein is CASSESITGLNTEAFF.

The chain recombines TRBV7-2 with TRBJ1-2, with 10 bases aligning to TRBD1. The V segment lost 5 bases and the J segment 7 bases; nucleotides outside the gene matches: 7. The CDR3 has 14 amino acids. Germline CDR1 is SGHTA and CDR2 is FQGNSA. The DNA for the CDR3 is TGTGCCAGCAGCATAAGGGACAGGGGTCGTGGCTACACCTTC. It codes for CASSIRDRGRGYTF. Full variable domain (missing parts from reference TRBV7-2 and TRBJ1-2): GAGVSQSPSNKVTEKGKDVELRCDPISGHTALYWYRQSLGQGLEFLIYFQGNSAPDKSGLPSDRFSAERTGGSVSTLTIQRTQQEDSAVYLCASSIRDRGRGYTFGSGTRLTVV.

This sequence joins TRBV9 and TRBJ2-7; the D gene is possibly TRBD1 (5 bases). Germline CDR1 and CDR2: SGDLS and YYNGEE. This CDR3 is 14 amino acids long. Trimming stripped 0 bases from V and 1 base from J, with 8 bases between. The CDR3 sequence: CASSVEYRSYEQYF. The CDR3 DNA sequence: TGTGCCAGCAGCGTAGAGTACAGGTCCTACGAGCAGTACTTC.

The rearrangement links TRBV5-1 to TRBJ1-2; TRBD1 aligns across 10 bases. CDR1 is SGHRS and CDR2 is YFSETQ in the germline V gene. The CDR3 is 17 amino acids. V shed 4 bases, J shed 12 bases, and the junction held 21 bases outside the gene matches. The CDR3: CASSPDWAKTGGDFNTF. CDR3 DNA sequence: TGCGCCAGCAGCCCCGATTGGGCCAAGACAGGGGGCGATTTCAACACCTTC. The full variable domain, rest sourced from reference TRBV5-1 and TRBJ1-2, is KAGVTQTPRYLIKTRGQQVTLSCSPISGHRSVSWYQQTPGQGLQFLFEYFSETQRNKGNFPGRFSGRQFSNSRSEMNVSTLELGDSALYLCASSPDWAKTGGDFNTFGSGTRLTVV.

This clonotype was seen ten or more times. The genes are TRBV15 and TRBJ2-1; 13 nucleotides line up with TRBD2. Unmatched junction bases numbered 6, after V lost 5 bases and J lost 5 bases. This CDR3 has 16 residues. The germline gives CDR1 LNHNV, CDR2 YYDKDF (reference sequence). The CDR3 here is CATSDGLAGADNEQFF. The CDR3 DNA reads as TGTGCCACCAGCGATGGACTAGCGGGGGCGGACAATGAGCAGTTCTTC.

The J gene is TRBJ1-1, the V gene TRBV12-3 or TRBV12-4, with D uncertain. The V and J ends lost 4 bases and 0 bases respectively, with 9 bases between them. The CDR3 loop spans 14 amino acids. CDR3 loop: CASSYSDLNTEAFF. DNA for the CDR3: TGTGCCAGCAGTTATTCCGACCTGAACACTGAAGCTTTCTTT.

This clonotype was counted a few times. The chain uses TRBV7-2 and TRBJ1-6, with D perhaps matching TRBD1 (6 bases). Trimming removed 6 bases from V and 9 bases from J, with 21 bases in between. The CDR3 has 16 residues. Germline CDR1 is SGHTA and CDR2 is FQGNSA. CDR3 in amino acids: CASSSTKQGWSSPLHF. The DNA for the CDR3 is TGTGCCAGCAGTTCTACCAAACAGGGTTGGAGTTCACCCCTCCACTTT.

A few counts support this clonotype. The chain uses TRBV10-3 and TRBJ2-3, with D unresolved. The CDR3 length is 14 residues. V lost 3 bases, J lost 4 bases, and 11 bases lay in between. The germline V gene encodes CDR1 ENHRY and CDR2 SYGVKD. CDR3 loop: CAISDATLADTQYF. DNA of the CDR3: TGTGCCATCAGTGACGCGACGCTGGCAGATACGCAGTATTTT.

This clonotype showed up just once. The CDR3 coding sequence is TGTGCCAGCAGCCTAAGGACAGGGGGCATGGAAAAACTGTTTTTT. This encodes CASSLRTGGMEKLFF. The chain couples TRBV7-9 to TRBJ1-4; 11 bases line up with TRBD1. CDR1 and CDR2 from the germline V gene are SEHNR and FQNEAQ (reference sequence). The CDR3 is 15 residues long. With 5 bases clipped from V and 8 bases from J, the junction kept 7 bases outside the gene matches.

This chain uses TRBV7-9 with TRBJ2-5; TRBD2 matches at 7 bases. V dropped 5 bases and J dropped 4; count of bases not matched to a gene: 7. This CDR3 comprises 14 residues. Germline CDR1 and CDR2: SEHNR and FQNEAQ (reference sequence). CDR3 coding DNA: TGTGCCAGCAGCCGGGGAGGGCCGGGAGAGACCCAGTACTTC. Translating gives CASSRGGPGETQYF.

This clonotype turned up a few times. DNA for the CDR3: TGCAGTGCTATTCGGCCGGGGGATACGCAGTATTTT. It yields the protein CSAIRPGDTQYF. The gene calls are TRBV20-1 and TRBJ2-3; D might be TRBD2 (5 bases). Germline V gene data show CDR1 as DFQATT and CDR2 as SNEGSKA (reference sequence). V lost 4 bases and J 6 bases, leaving 11 bases between the germline ends. The CDR3 consists of 12 residues.